Below are 27 T cell receptor beta chains sequenced from a single sample in a study of shared clonotypes between healthy human individuals. Assay: immunoSEQ multiplex PCR; the TCRdb copy retains only in-frame clones and omits some. The table includes fewer than 350,000 clones, 80% to 90% detected once. The source material was memory CD8+ T cells sorted from blood. Indicated subset: CD45RO+ cells pooled with CCR7-negative TemRA cells. The receptors were gathered from a man between 18 and 29 years old in good health.

V and J are TRBV27 and TRBJ2-1; D uncertain. Germline V gene sequence: CDR1 MNHEY, CDR2 SMNVEV (reference sequence). The CDR3 runs to 14 residues. Trimming took 5 bases from V and 0 from J, leaving 8 bases between them. CDR3 region: CASSTDHSYNEQFF. The CDR3 region has the DNA TGTGCCAGCAGTACAGATCACTCCTACAATGAGCAGTTCTTC.

This clone has a single count. CDR3 loop: CASSQGSWNEQFF. The CDR3 bases are TGCGCCAGCAGCCAAGGCTCATGGAATGAGCAGTTCTTC. The chain recombines TRBV4-1 with TRBJ2-1; no firm D call. Germline CDR1 is MGHRA and CDR2 is YSYEKL. Trimming cost V 1 base and J 7 bases, with 8 bases left between them. CDR3 size: 13 residues.

V gene TRBV9 combines with J gene TRBJ2-5; TRBD2 might be the D (5 bases). Between the trimmed V and J ends, which lost 3 bases and 5 bases, there was a span of 14 bases. CDR3 length: 14 amino acids. Germline CDR1 is SGDLS and CDR2 is YYNGEE. The CDR3 protein is CASSALRDMETQYF. In DNA, the CDR3 is TGTGCCAGCAGCGCCCTCCGGGATATGGAGACCCAGTACTTC.

The gene calls are TRBV7-2 and TRBJ2-7, with unresolved D. With 6 bases removed from V and 6 bases from J, the gap between germline ends came to 18 bases. The CDR3 totals 14 residues. The germline V gene encodes CDR1 SGHTA and CDR2 FQGNSA. CDR3 nucleotide sequence: TGTGCCAGCAGTTTTATAGCCTCCGAGGTCGAGCAGTACTTC. Translating gives CASSFIASEVEQYF.

This chain uses TRBV10-3 with TRBJ2-5; tentatively, D is TRBD1 (6 bases). The CDR3 covers 14 residues. Per germline, CDR1 ENHRY and CDR2 SYGVKD. V lost 2 bases to trimming and J lost 1 base, with 8 bases between them. CDR3 DNA sequence: TGTGCCATCAGTGAGGCAGGGGCCCAAGAGACCCAGTACTTC. Translated: CAISEAGAQETQYF.

The chain employs TRBV7-9 and TRBJ2-1; D is uncertain. The CDR3 consists of 15 residues. Trimming took 5 bases from V and 4 from J, leaving 15 bases between them. Germline V CDR1 and CDR2: SEHNR, FQNEAQ (reference sequence). The CDR3 DNA follows: TGTGCCAGCAGCGACCGGGCCCTTGCATACAATGAGCAGTTCTTC. Protein sequence: CASSDRALAYNEQFF.

This clone came up a few times. The chain couples TRBV28 to TRBJ2-1; D may be TRBD1 or TRBD2 (5 bases each). The CDR3 length is 16 residues. V lost 4 bases and J lost 2, with 15 bases in between. Germline lookup yields CDR1 MDHEN and CDR2 SYDVKM. CDR3 coding DNA: TGTGCCAGCAGTTCTCTCGGGGCCTCCCCCTACAATGAGCAGTTCTTC. This gives the protein CASSSLGASPYNEQFF.

Comments on this clone: A read error may produce the germline difference seen at one junction end. The sample contains more than one DNA sequence encoding this CDR3. The V and J genes are TRBV29-1 and TRBJ2-3; 7 bases match TRBD2. Germline CDR1 reads SQVTM; CDR2 reads ANQGSEA. The CDR3 sequence is 15 residues long. CDR3 loop: CSVEGTLAMTDTQYF. The CDR3 DNA sequence: TGTAGCGTTGAAGGAACACTAGCGATGACAGATACGCAGTATTTT.

The genes are TRBV9 and TRBJ1-2; D is undetermined. The germline V gene encodes CDR1 SGDLS and CDR2 YYNGEE. This CDR3 contains 12 residues. Trimming shortened V by 0 bases and J by 2 bases, and 2 bases separated the two germline ends. CDR3 sequence: CASSVGNYGYTF. As DNA, the CDR3 is TGTGCCAGCAGCGTAGGAAACTATGGCTACACCTTC.

The rearrangement links TRBV29-1 to TRBJ2-5, with 10 nucleotides matching TRBD1. The germline V gene has CDR1 SQVTM and CDR2 ANQGSEA. The CDR3 consists of 14 residues. V shed 1 base and J 4 bases; nucleotides not matched to a gene: 3. The DNA of the CDR3 is TGCAGCGTTGAAGTGGGGACAGGGGCAGAGACCCAGTACTTC. Protein sequence: CSVEVGTGAETQYF.

The rearrangement joins TRBV9 to TRBJ2-7; D assignment may be TRBD1 or TRBD2 (5 bases each). The CDR3 length is 13 residues. V was trimmed by 4 bases and J by 6 bases, leaving 14 bases between them. Germline values: CDR1 SGDLS, CDR2 YYNGEE. The CDR3 reads CASSLSGTGEQYF. In DNA, the CDR3 is TGTGCCAGCAGCCTGAGTGGGACGGGCGAGCAGTACTTC.

The chain links TRBV4-1 to TRBJ2-7; D unclear. CDR3 size: 12 residues. V lost 2 bases, J lost 7 bases, and 9 bases lay in between. CDR1 is MGHRA, CDR2 YSYEKL, per germline. The chain's CDR3 is CASSQRVGEQYF. DNA of the CDR3: TGCGCCAGCAGCCAAAGGGTTGGGGAGCAGTACTTC.

The V gene is TRBV6-5, the J gene TRBJ1-2; a possible D gene is TRBD1 (5 bases). The CDR3 has 15 amino acids. Germline V gene lookup returns CDR1 MNHEY and CDR2 SVGAGI. The V end was cut by 2 bases, the J end by 1 base, with 11 bases between. The CDR3 is CASSYGQGLNYGYTF. CDR3 nucleotides: TGTGCCAGCAGTTACGGGCAGGGCCTTAACTATGGCTACACCTTC.

The chain couples TRBV19 to TRBJ2-7; TRBD1 aligns across 9 bases. Germline assignment: CDR1 LNHDA and CDR2 SQIVND (reference sequence). The trim removed 5 bases at V and 0 bases at J, leaving 5 bases unmatched. The length of the CDR3 is 15 residues. CDR3 protein: CASSLGTGHSYEQYF. The CDR3 region has the DNA TGTGCCAGTAGTTTAGGGACAGGGCACTCCTACGAGCAGTACTTC.

The rearrangement joins TRBV9 to TRBJ1-2; possible D gene TRBD1, 5 bases. V was trimmed by 4 bases and J by 2 bases, leaving 18 bases between them. The CDR3 length is 16 residues. Germline V gene data show CDR1 as SGDLS and CDR2 as YYNGEE. The CDR3 DNA follows: TGTGCCAGCAGCTTAGGACACGAGTGGGGGAACTATGGCTACACCTTC. Translated, it gives CASSLGHEWGNYGYTF.

V is TRBV4-3 and J is TRBJ1-2, with D perhaps matching TRBD1 (5 bases). V was cut by 0 bases and J by 3 bases, with 17 bases left in between. In germline, CDR1 is LGHNA, CDR2 YSLEER. CDR3 size: 17 residues. The CDR3 DNA reads as TGCGCCAGCAGCCAAGATTACATTGTGGGACCCGACTATGGCTACACCTTC. This translates into CASSQDYIVGPDYGYTF.

This chain uses TRBV7-9 with TRBJ1-2, with 10 bases that match TRBD1. V was clipped by 5 bases and J by 1 base; unmatched bases: 16. CDR3 length: 19 amino acids. Germline V lookup: CDR1 SEHNR, CDR2 FQNEAQ (reference sequence). The CDR3 protein is CASSPNRLRQGASNYGYTF. The CDR3, as DNA: TGTGCCAGCAGCCCAAATAGACTCAGACAGGGGGCGAGTAACTATGGCTACACCTTC.

The gene calls are TRBV4-3 and TRBJ1-1, with 7 bases that match TRBD1. V lost 1 base, J lost 6 bases, and 17 bases stayed unmatched. The CDR3 consists of 18 residues. Germline assignment: CDR1 LGHNA and CDR2 YSLEER. The CDR3 DNA follows: TGCGCCAGCAGCCAAGGATTAACGGACAGGTATATAGAGGCTGAAGCTTTCTTT. Its translation is CASSQGLTDRYIEAEAFF.

This clone was seen a single time. The CDR3 DNA is TGTGCAGGCCGTCGCACCGCCGCCTACGAGCAGTACTTC. Its protein product is CAGRRTAAYEQYF. This chain uses TRBV28 with TRBJ2-7, with D uncertain. The length of the CDR3 is 13 residues. Germline values: CDR1 MDHEN, CDR2 SYDVKM.

J is TRBJ1-1 and V is TRBV7-9, with D unclear. This CDR3 has 12 amino acids. V was shortened by 9 bases and J by 1 base, with 9 bases between the two germline ends. The germline CDR1 and CDR2 sequences are SEHNR and FQNEAQ (reference sequence). This CDR3 reads CASTLSNTEAFF. For the CDR3, the DNA is TGTGCCAGTACCCTTTCGAACACTGAAGCTTTCTTT. The entire variable domain, with the rest obtained from reference TRBV7-9 and TRBJ1-1, is as follows: DTGVSQNPRHKITKRGQNVTFRCDPISEHNRLYWYRQTLGQGPEFLTYFQNEAQLEKSRLLSDRFSAERPKGSFSTLEIQRTEQGDSAMYLCASTLSNTEAFFGQGTRLTVV.

V and J are TRBV10-3 and TRBJ2-7; 9 bases match TRBD2. The CDR3 is 17 residues long. From germline, CDR1 is ENHRY and CDR2 SYGVKD. V lost 7 bases, J lost 3 bases, and 16 bases stayed unmatched. The CDR3 reads CAITRSGSGGKGYEQYF. CDR3 DNA sequence: TGTGCCATCACCCGGTCGGGGAGCGGGGGGAAGGGCTACGAGCAGTACTTC.

The table lists this clone with a count of one. The chain links TRBV11-2 to TRBJ2-7, with 9 bases identical to TRBD1. Germline CDR1 and CDR2: SGHAT and FQNNGV. The CDR3 is 16 residues long. The V gene end was trimmed by 3 bases and the J gene end by 3 bases; junction bases not matched to a gene: 9. The DNA for the CDR3 is TGTGCCAGCAGCTTTGTTTGGACAGGGGATTTCTACGAGCAGTACTTC. It specifies CASSFVWTGDFYEQYF.

The rearrangement uses TRBV21-1 and TRBJ1-4; the table's D call, TRBD1, has no DNA check behind it. TRBV21-1 is an annotated pseudogene. The CDR3 totals 17 residues. The CDR3 DNA is TGTGCCAGCAGTCTCGAAGTAATGGGACAAGATAATGAAAAACTGTTTTTT. Translated, it gives CASSLEVMGQDNEKLFF.

The gene calls are TRBV15 and TRBJ1-2; D may be TRBD1 (6 bases). The CDR3 is made up of 15 amino acids. Germline CDR1 and CDR2: LNHNV and YYDKDF (reference sequence). Deletions cut 3 bases from V and 6 bases from J, with 17 bases between. CDR3 region: CATSRTRDILNGYTF. The DNA for the CDR3 is TGTGCCACCAGCAGGACTAGGGACATCTTAAATGGCTACACCTTC.

A single count supports this clone. This sequence joins TRBV4-3 and TRBJ2-7; weak D call: TRBD2 (5 bases). This CDR3 comprises 15 residues. Looked up from germline, CDR1 is LGHNA and CDR2 is YSLEER. V lost 0 bases and J 0 bases, leaving 9 bases between the germline ends. DNA of the CDR3: TGCGCCAGCAGCCAAGAATGGAGGAGCTCCTACGAGCAGTACTTC. Its protein is CASSQEWRSSYEQYF.

This chain joins TRBV5-1 and TRBJ1-2; D is possibly TRBD1 (6 bases). The CDR3 loop spans 15 amino acids. CDR1 is SGHRS and CDR2 is YFSETQ in the germline V gene. V dropped 0 bases and J dropped 6 bases, with 15 bases sitting between them. CDR3 loop: CASSLETGIVDGYTF. DNA for the CDR3: TGCGCCAGCAGCTTGGAAACAGGGATTGTGGATGGCTACACCTTC. Full variable domain (missing parts from reference TRBV5-1 and TRBJ1-2): KAGVTQTPRYLIKTRGQQVTLSCSPISGHRSVSWYQQTPGQGLQFLFEYFSETQRNKGNFPGRFSGRQFSNSRSEMNVSTLELGDSALYLCASSLETGIVDGYTFGSGTRLTVV.

The V and J genes are TRBV7-9 and TRBJ1-6; 10 bases are shared with TRBD1. Unmatched junction bases numbered 11, after V lost 5 bases and J lost 10 bases. This CDR3 has 16 residues. CDR1 is SEHNR and CDR2 is FQNEAQ in the germline V gene (reference sequence). CDR3 in DNA: TGTGCCAGCAGCCATACGACAGGGGGCCAGGGGTCACCCCTCCACTTT. Residues: CASSHTTGGQGSPLHF.